Sequencing of this TCR beta chain was carried out in a study of tumor-infiltrating lymphocytes in primary liver carcinoma. A primer in the constant region served to generate TCR beta cDNA from about 470 ng of total RNA. What produced the TCR beta libraries was three nested multiplex PCR rounds using slightly modified ARM-PCR. Forward primers for TRBV1-TRBV30 and a C-beta reverse primer served the first two PCR rounds, at roughly 10 cycles each. Using its own MiXCR run on the multiplex PCR reads, TCRdb lists one record per CDR3 protein. This sample has roughly 78,000 distinct CDR3 sequences, with 71% found just once. Worth noting for this clonotype: A read error is likely, as this CDR3 ends without the conserved phenylalanine or tryptophan. It is unclear where the CDR3 begins or ends on the DNA, so no DNA is shown, and the CDR3 is as TCRdb lists it.

Germline V gene data show CDR1 as MDHEN and CDR2 as SYDVKM. The CDR3 contains 13 residues when both ends are counted. The tissue used was unsorted bulk material of roughly 17-34 mg. RNA and DNA were co-extracted from it with the AllPrep DNA/RNA mini kit. The TCR sequence derives from a woman aged 60-75 years with primary liver carcinoma and hepatitis B virus infection. The chain has TRBV28 and TRBJ1-5. The sample consisted of liver tumor tissue from sampling region 4. Subset defined: tumor region T4, right-lateral pole. CDR3: CASGGYSNQPHHY.